This TCR beta chain derives from a study of shared clonotypes between healthy human individuals. V was cut by 2 bases and J by 6 bases, with 13 bases left in between. The length of the CDR3 is 15 residues. Germline CDR1 is MNHEY and CDR2 is SMNVEV (reference sequence). Data came from immunoSEQ multiplex PCR; TCRdb stores just in-frame clones and leaves some out. The sample lists millions of clones, 90% to 95% seen once, with about 0.13% in the top ten. The sequence was obtained from a man in his late teens or twenties in good health. The sample consisted of naive CD4+ T cells sorted from blood. Subset noted: CD45RA+ positively selected. The V call is TRBV27, the J call TRBJ2-2; D could derive from TRBD1 or TRBD2 (6 bases each). This CDR3 is CASSLVGGGPGELFF. DNA for the CDR3: TGTGCCAGCAGTTTAGTAGGAGGGGGGCCCGGGGAGCTGTTTTTT.